The rows below give T cell receptor beta chains drawn from one sample of a study of beta chain features in type 1 diabetes. The method was immunoSEQ multiplex PCR; TCRdb's version includes in-frame clones alone and lacks a portion of them. The sample comprises about 23,000 clones, about 58% of which are singletons, and 0.35% to 0.45% rests with the top ten. Sequencing was performed on stem cell memory CD4+ T cells from blood. These receptors all stem from a man aged 18 to 35 with type 1 diabetes. Both conserved end residues are part of each CDR3. A D gene is named only where the DNA matches it firmly. Clone sizes are given selectively: once, few, many, or a class where the clone is expanded.

CDR3	DNA	J	D	size	V
CASSALAGGPSDTQYF	TGTGCCAGCAGCGCTCTAGCGGGGGGGCCGTCAGATACGCAGTATTTT	TRBJ2-3	TRBD2	NA	TRBV7-2
CSVGQGIADTQYF	TGCAGCGTTGGACAGGGGATCGCAGATACGCAGTATTTT	TRBJ2-3	TRBD1	NA	TRBV29-1
CASSSDRGGNTEAFF	TGTGCCAGCTCCAGTGACAGGGGAGGGAACACTGAAGCTTTCTTT	TRBJ1-1	TRBD1	NA	TRBV18
CANGQGPNTGELFF	TGTGCCAACGGACAGGGCCCGAACACCGGGGAGCTGTTTTTT	TRBJ2-2	TRBD1	NA	TRBV10-3
CASSVAVGNTGELFF	TGTGCCAGCAGCGTTGCGGTCGGGAACACCGGGGAGCTGTTTTTT	TRBJ2-2	NA	NA	TRBV9
CAWSAGQFYSNQPQHF	TGTGCCTGGAGTGCGGGACAGTTCTATAGCAATCAGCCCCAGCATTTT	TRBJ1-5	TRBD1	NA	TRBV30
CASSGSYGYTF	TGTGCCAGCAGTGGGAGCTATGGCTACACCTTC	TRBJ1-2	NA	few	TRBV2
CASSVPGQGAYEQYF	TGTGCCAGCAGTGTGCCGGGACAGGGAGCCTACGAGCAGTACTTC	TRBJ2-7	TRBD1	NA	TRBV28
CASSHPGSGRVSYNEQFF	TGTGCCAGCAGTCACCCGGGCAGCGGGAGAGTATCTTACAATGAGCAGTTCTTC	TRBJ2-1	TRBD2	NA	TRBV2
CFVEGFGNTIYF	TGTTTCGTCGAGGGCTTTGGAAACACCATATATTTT	TRBJ1-3	NA	NA	TRBV28
CAGGVPGSYEQYF	TGTGCCGGGGGGGTCCCGGGGTCCTACGAGCAGTACTTC	TRBJ2-7	TRBD2	NA	TRBV11-2
CAWRGYTEAFF	TGTGCCTGGAGGGGCTACACTGAAGCTTTCTTT	TRBJ1-1	NA	NA	TRBV30
CASSAGTGYGYTF	TGTGCCAGCAGCGCAGGGACAGGCTATGGCTACACCTTC	TRBJ1-2	TRBD1	NA	TRBV7-2
CASSPGDRSRGYTF	TGTGCCAGCTCACCCGGGGACAGATCTCGTGGCTACACCTTC	TRBJ1-2	TRBD1	NA	TRBV18
CACAGIHYGYTF	TGTGCCTGCGCCGGGATCCACTATGGCTACACCTTC	TRBJ1-2	NA	NA	TRBV30
CASSSDTSGGYEQYF	TGTGCCAGCAGCTCGGATACTAGCGGGGGGTACGAGCAGTACTTC	TRBJ2-7	TRBD2	once	TRBV7-2